This TCR beta chain was retrieved from a study of OX40 agonist ivuxolimab in advanced cancers. Baseline was the first blood sampling point, followed by cycle 4 day 1 and cycle 7 day 1. Trimming stripped 6 bases from V and 9 bases from J, with 14 bases between. The CDR3 contains 12 residues. Germline V gene lookup returns CDR1 MNHNY and CDR2 SVGAGI (reference sequence). Data came from immunoSEQ multiplex PCR; TCRdb stores just in-frame clones and leaves some out. The sample holds some 17,000 clones, 75% to 90% seen once. The sample in question was CD4+ or CD8+ T cells sorted from blood, obtained in a trial of the OX40 agonist ivuxolimab. The clonotype was recovered from an adult with an advanced solid tumor such as melanoma, head and neck, liver or kidney cancer. The chain employs TRBV6-6 and TRBJ2-5; weak D call: TRBD2 (5 bases). The CDR3 region has the DNA TGTGCCAGCAGCCAAGATATCGGGGCCCAGTACTTC. This sequence encodes CASSQDIGAQYF.